A single sample is the source of the 27 T cell receptor beta chains below, sequenced in a study of Graves' ophthalmopathy and Graves' hyperthyroidism. Beta-chain TCR CDR3 regions were amplified from RNA transcripts. After a first-round RT-PCR with HTBI primers, a second-round multiplex PCR was run. TCRdb passed the multiplex PCR reads through MiXCR, listing each CDR3 protein once. The table records some 520,000 distinct CDR3 sequences, 13% to 15% of them present only once. Specimen: blood. These receptors came from a woman aged 25 to 45 with Graves' ophthalmopathy.

This clonotype was recorded a few times. As DNA, the CDR3 is TGTGCCAGCAGACTGGAGGCTGAAGCTTTCTTT. Amino acids: CASRLEAEAFF. The rearrangement joins TRBV6-1 to TRBJ1-1, with unresolved D. Germline V lookup: CDR1 MNHNS, CDR2 SASEGT. Trimming removed 6 bases at V and 6 bases at J, with 8 bases between. The CDR3 length is 11 residues.

This clonotype occurred many times. CDR3 protein: CASSSQTGGPPLHF. The CDR3 DNA reads TGTGCCAGCAGCTCACAGACAGGGGGTCCACCCCTCCACTTT. The chain joins TRBV7-2 to TRBJ1-6, with 9 nucleotides matching TRBD1. Germline lookup yields CDR1 SGHTA and CDR2 FQGNSA. This CDR3 comprises 14 residues. Trimming at V came to 4 bases and at J to 11 bases, leaving 6 bases not matched to a gene.

Ten or more counts support this clonotype. It may be a read error: a sequence one base away is much more abundant. As the CDR3 is not closed by the conserved phenylalanine or tryptophan, this likely results from a read error. The chain employs TRBV20-1 and TRBJ2-5, with D possibly being TRBD1 (6 bases). The V end was cut by 1 base, the J end by 5 bases, with 11 bases between. The germline gives CDR1 DFQATT, CDR2 SNEGSKA (reference sequence). This CDR3 contains 13 residues. The CDR3 region has the DNA TGCAGTGCTAGAGGGACTCAGGGGGAGACCCAGTACCTC. This encodes CSARGTQGETQYL.

This chain links TRBV5-1 with TRBJ2-7; TRBD1 or TRBD2 may be the D gene (5 bases each). The CDR3 has 16 amino acids. Trimming took 0 bases from V and 3 from J, leaving 16 bases between them. In germline, CDR1 is SGHRS, CDR2 YFSETQ. The CDR3 protein is CASSLEGTVRVYEQYF. DNA for the CDR3: TGCGCCAGCAGCTTGGAAGGGACGGTCAGGGTCTACGAGCAGTACTTC.

This clonotype was seen repeatedly, ten times or more. The chain combines TRBV6-5 with TRBJ1-1, with 8 bases matching TRBD1. V gave up 2 bases and J gave up 1 base; unmatched junction bases: 0. Germline V lookup: CDR1 MNHEY, CDR2 SVGAGI. This CDR3 has 14 residues. CDR3 sequence (DNA): TGTGCCAGCAGTTACCAGGGGGCGAACACTGAAGCTTTCTTT. Residues: CASSYQGANTEAFF.

This clonotype showed up many times. The V call is TRBV12-3 or TRBV12-4, the J call TRBJ1-1, with D possibly being TRBD1 (6 bases). Trimming pared 5 bases from V and 1 base from J, leaving 11 bases between. The CDR3 is 14 residues long. The CDR3 loop reads CASSPPTGNTEAFF. The CDR3 bases are TGTGCCAGCAGTCCCCCGACAGGGAACACTGAAGCTTTCTTT.

Ten or more counts support this clonotype. This chain joins TRBV29-1 and TRBJ2-5, with a tentative D call TRBD2 (5 bases). Trimming took off 2 bases at V and 5 bases at J, with 12 bases between the two ends. The CDR3 length is 13 residues. From germline, CDR1 is SQVTM and CDR2 ANQGSEA. The chain's CDR3 is CSVERGIGETQYF. The CDR3 region has the DNA TGCAGCGTTGAAAGAGGGATCGGGGAGACCCAGTACTTC.

J is TRBJ2-7 and V is TRBV11-2; 12 bases map to TRBD2. The germline V gene encodes CDR1 SGHAT and CDR2 FQNNGV. V lost 7 bases and J lost 3; bases outside the gene matches: 4. CDR3 size: 14 residues. CDR3 amino acids: CASTPSGGVYEQYF. DNA for the CDR3: TGTGCCAGCACCCCTAGCGGGGGGGTCTACGAGCAGTACTTC.

The table lists this clonotype with many counts. V usage is TRBV20-1 and J usage is TRBJ2-7; TRBD2 matches 7 bases. Germline V CDR1 and CDR2: DFQATT, SNEGSKA (reference sequence). The CDR3 is 13 amino acids. The V segment lost 2 bases and the J segment 3 bases; nucleotides outside the gene matches: 4. The CDR3 coding sequence is TGCAGTGCTAGATCCCCGGGGGGCTACGAGCAGTACTTC. This sequence encodes CSARSPGGYEQYF.

This clonotype was counted ten times or more. This chain connects TRBV6-5 to TRBJ1-6; D gene uncertain. This CDR3 has 13 residues. Germline V gives CDR1 MNHEY, CDR2 SVGAGI. Trimming cost V 2 bases and J 7 bases, with 6 bases left between them. The CDR3, as DNA: TGTGCCAGCAGTTACCGGTCGAATTCACCCCTCCACTTT. Translation gives CASSYRSNSPLHF.

This clonotype was picked up many times. The chain combines TRBV24-1 with TRBJ2-2, with 12 bases lining up with TRBD1. The CDR3 contains 14 residues. The V gene end was trimmed by 6 bases and the J gene end by 8 bases; junction bases not matched to a gene: 3. Germline V gene data show CDR1 as KGHDR and CDR2 as SFDVKD. CDR3 in amino acids: CATSRDRGPGELFF. CDR3 DNA sequence: TGTGCCACCAGTCGGGACAGGGGGCCTGGGGAGCTGTTTTTT.

This clonotype occurred a few times. One base away lies a much larger clone, so this may be a sequencing read error. V gene TRBV12-3 or TRBV12-4 combines with J gene TRBJ1-2, with 8 bases lining up with TRBD1. The CDR3 has 15 residues. V was clipped by 4 bases and J by 4 bases; unmatched bases: 8. The CDR3 loop reads CASSSRTGTVYGYTF. The CDR3 nucleotides read TGTGCCAGCAGTTCTCGGACAGGGACTGTCTATGGCTACACCTTC.

This clonotype was counted ten times or more. The chain is built from TRBV12-3 or TRBV12-4 and TRBJ2-2, with D tentatively TRBD1 (5 bases). Deletions cut 6 bases from V and 6 bases from J, with 14 bases between. CDR3 length equals 14 residues. In nucleotides, the CDR3 is TGTGCCAGCAGCTGGGGCCAGGTGGCCGGGGAGCTGTTTTTT. Its protein product is CASSWGQVAGELFF.

The sample holds many counts of this clonotype. In DNA form, the CDR3 reads TGCAGTGCTAGAGATTGGGTAGGGGATGAGCAGTTCTTC. Its translation: CSARDWVGDEQFF. V is TRBV20-1 and J is TRBJ2-1; perhaps TRBD1 as D (5 bases). There are 13 residues in the CDR3. Looked up from germline, CDR1 is DFQATT and CDR2 is SNEGSKA (reference sequence). Trimming took off 0 bases at V and 8 bases at J, with 11 bases between the two ends.

The table lists this clonotype with a few counts. This chain connects TRBV4-1 to TRBJ2-2; 7 nucleotides align to TRBD1. Germline CDR1 MGHRA, CDR2 YSYEKL. The V and J ends lost 5 bases and 8 bases, in that order; junction bases with no gene match: 8. The CDR3 extends over 14 amino acids. The CDR3 nucleotides read TGCGCCAGCAGCGAAAAACAGGGGATTGGGGAGCTGTTTTTT. Protein sequence: CASSEKQGIGELFF.

J is TRBJ1-1 and V is TRBV13; D remains ambiguous. Germline lookup yields CDR1 PRHDT and CDR2 FYEKMQ (reference sequence). Trimming shortened V by 6 bases and J by 0 bases, and 11 bases separated the two germline ends. CDR3 length: 14 residues. CDR3 amino acids: CASSPAPMNTEAFF. CDR3 nucleotide sequence: TGTGCCAGCAGTCCAGCCCCTATGAACACTGAAGCTTTCTTT.

The chain employs TRBV28 and TRBJ2-7; D is undetermined. CDR3 length: 10 residues. CDR1 is MDHEN and CDR2 is SYDVKM in the germline V gene. V gave up 7 bases and J gave up 3 bases, with 4 bases separating them. CDR3 sequence: CASTRYEQYF. Written as DNA, the CDR3 is TGTGCCAGCACCCGCTACGAGCAGTACTTC.

The chain carries TRBV12-5 and TRBJ1-1; 7 bases are a match to TRBD1. Per germline, CDR1 LGHNT and CDR2 FRNRAP. This CDR3 spans 12 amino acids. Trimming cost V 5 bases and J 4 bases; bases outside gene matches: 1. The CDR3 DNA follows: TGTGCTAGTGGTCCAGGGGGCACTGAAGCTTTCTTT. The encoded protein is CASGPGGTEAFF.

At least ten counts were recorded for this clonotype. This sequence joins TRBV5-1 and TRBJ1-2; no definite D call. Germline V gene sequence: CDR1 SGHRS, CDR2 YFSETQ. CDR3 length equals 11 residues. The germline V and J ends were trimmed by 4 bases and 8 bases, with 9 bases remaining between them. The CDR3 protein is CASSGIFGYTF. The DNA for the CDR3 is TGCGCCAGCAGCGGGATCTTCGGCTACACCTTC. Together with reference TRBV5-1 and TRBJ1-2, the CDR3 gives the full variable domain: KAGVTQTPRYLIKTRGQQVTLSCSPISGHRSVSWYQQTPGQGLQFLFEYFSETQRNKGNFPGRFSGRQFSNSRSEMNVSTLELGDSALYLCASSGIFGYTFGSGTRLTVV.

In this sample, this clonotype turned up many times. The chain joins TRBV19 to TRBJ2-2; 12 nucleotides agree with TRBD2. The V and J ends lost 8 bases and 5 bases, in that order; junction bases with no gene match: 9. Germline lookup yields CDR1 LNHDA and CDR2 SQIVND (reference sequence). The CDR3 consists of 16 residues. The CDR3 DNA follows: TGTGCCAGTGGACCTAGCGGGAGGGCCAATACCGGGGAGCTGTTTTTT. Protein sequence: CASGPSGRANTGELFF. Complete variable domain (other parts from reference TRBV19 and TRBJ2-2): DGGITQSPKYLFRKEGQNVTLSCEQNLNHDAMYWYRQDPGQGLRLIYYSQIVNDFQKGDIAEGYSVSREKKESFPLTVTSAQKNPTAFYLCASGPSGRANTGELFFGEGSRLTVL.

This clonotype was seen many times. The chain is built from TRBV4-1 and TRBJ2-2; 9 nucleotides align to TRBD2. Germline loops: CDR1 MGHRA, CDR2 YSYEKL. V dropped 0 bases and J dropped 6; count of bases not matched to a gene: 5. This CDR3 is built from 16 residues. DNA of the CDR3: TGCGCCAGCAGCCAAGATTCGCGGGGGGGCCCCGGGGAGCTGTTTTTT. Amino acid sequence: CASSQDSRGGPGELFF.

In this sample, this clonotype turned up many times. This chain connects TRBV7-9 to TRBJ1-1; no clear D gene. V was clipped by 1 base and J by 8 bases, with 8 bases between them. The CDR3 spans 12 residues. CDR1 and CDR2 (germline): SEHNR, FQNEAQ (reference sequence). CDR3 amino acids: CASSLGGVEAFF. The CDR3 bases are TGTGCCAGCAGCTTAGGCGGAGTCGAAGCTTTCTTT.

This clonotype appeared once. The CDR3 does not close with the conserved phenylalanine or tryptophan, likely indicating a read error. The chain combines TRBV4-1 with TRBJ1-1, with no clear D. The CDR3 length is 14 residues. V lost 0 bases and J lost 4, with 9 bases in between. Looked up from germline, CDR1 is MGHRA and CDR2 is YSYEKL. CDR3 sequence reads: CASSQESGFTEAFL. CDR3 bases: TGCGCCAGCAGCCAAGAATCCGGCTTCACTGAAGCTTTCCTT.

This clonotype was recorded many times. The CDR3 sequence: CASSGGGTDYGYTF. CDR3 nucleotides: TGTGCCAGCAGTGGGGGCGGGACTGACTATGGCTACACCTTC. The chain combines TRBV2 with TRBJ1-2; D might be TRBD1 (5 bases). The length of the CDR3 is 14 residues. Trimming shortened V by 4 bases and J by 3 bases, and 12 bases separated the two germline ends. The germline CDR1 and CDR2 sequences are SNHLY and FYNNEI.

This clonotype was counted ten times or more. The chain carries TRBV6-2 or TRBV6-3 and TRBJ2-5; TRBD1 matches at 7 bases. This CDR3 has 14 amino acids. Germline CDR1 and CDR2: MNHEY and SVGEGT. V lost 7 bases, J lost 5 bases, and 10 bases stayed unmatched. Here the CDR3 reads CASTQDRVGETQYF. For the CDR3, the DNA is TGTGCCAGCACCCAAGACAGGGTCGGCGAGACCCAGTACTTC.

This clonotype came up once. The rearrangement joins TRBV30 to TRBJ2-7; D assignment may be TRBD1 or TRBD2 (6 bases each). CDR1 is GTSNPN, CDR2 SVGIG, per germline (reference sequence). CDR3 length: 16 amino acids. With 3 bases removed from V and 2 bases from J, the gap between germline ends came to 20 bases. Here the CDR3 reads CAWRKKGGPSTYEQYF. In DNA form, the CDR3 reads TGTGCCTGGAGGAAAAAAGGGGGGCCGTCTACCTACGAGCAGTACTTC.

This clonotype was detected many times. This chain links TRBV12-3 or TRBV12-4 with TRBJ1-5; D gene unclear. CDR3 length: 13 amino acids. Deletions cut 2 bases from V and 5 bases from J, with 7 bases between. The CDR3 spells CASSLSWDQPQHF. The CDR3 DNA follows: TGTGCCAGCAGTTTAAGTTGGGATCAGCCCCAGCATTTT.